The TCR beta chain under discussion was sequenced for a study of shared clonotypes between healthy human individuals. Measured with immunoSEQ multiplex PCR; TCRdb has only the in-frame clones, and not every one. Among 950,000 to 1,200,000 clones, about 80% were seen once, and the ten largest hold approximately 0.95%. The sample comprised memory CD4+ T cells from PBMCs. This sample's subset: CD45RA-negative fraction. The clonotype originates from a man aged 18 to 35 in good health. Some clones in this sample may be carry-over from other donors' samples.

Here the CDR3 reads CASSFAGLAGGEQYF. CDR3 DNA sequence: TGTGCCAGCAGCTTTGCGGGACTAGCGGGAGGCGAGCAGTACTTC. The V call is TRBV7-9, the J call TRBJ2-7; 15 nucleotides match TRBD2. Germline loops: CDR1 SEHNR, CDR2 FQNEAQ (reference sequence). This CDR3 region has 15 residues. V trimming: 3 bases; J trimming: 6 bases; junction bases outside the gene matches: 3.